What follows are 22 T cell receptor beta chains derived from one specimen sequenced in a study of cytomegalovirus exposure and HLA in healthy donors. PCR involved 60 Vbeta and 13 Jbeta primers. Profiled with immunoSEQ multiplex PCR; TCRdb holds only in-frame clones, not every one. The table for this sample gives approximately 120,000 clones. Sequencing was carried out using PBMCs. The receptors here all came from a man aged 25-45 years in good health and CMV-seronegative.

This chain joins TRBV4-3 and TRBJ2-7, with 8 nucleotides matching TRBD1. CDR3 length equals 15 residues. Germline CDR1 is LGHNA and CDR2 is YSLEER. The trim removed 0 bases at V and 4 bases at J, leaving 5 bases unmatched. This chain's CDR3 is CASSQEPGQGYEQYF. Written as DNA, the CDR3 is TGCGCCAGCAGCCAAGAACCCGGACAGGGTTACGAGCAGTACTTC.

This chain joins TRBV28 and TRBJ1-2; D possibly corresponds to TRBD1 (5 bases). The V end was cut by 4 bases, the J end by 7 bases, with 13 bases between. Germline V gene lookup returns CDR1 MDHEN and CDR2 SYDVKM. The CDR3 is made up of 13 amino acids. The CDR3 loop reads CASSSGLVGGYTF. The CDR3 DNA is TGTGCCAGCAGTTCGGGACTCGTCGGTGGCTACACCTTC.

This rearrangement joins TRBV19 to TRBJ1-5, with a possible D match to TRBD1 (6 bases). The CDR3 totals 13 residues. The V gene lost 9 bases and the J gene lost 2 bases, with 11 bases spanning the gap. From germline, CDR1 is LNHDA and CDR2 SQIVND (reference sequence). The CDR3 region is CASRKGGNQPQHF. The CDR3 region has the DNA TGTGCCAGCCGCAAGGGGGGCAATCAGCCCCAGCATTTT.

This rearrangement joins TRBV27 to TRBJ2-2; D is unclear. Germline assignment: CDR1 MNHEY and CDR2 SMNVEV (reference sequence). V was shortened by 4 bases and J by 0 bases, with 3 bases between the two germline ends. CDR3 length equals 13 residues. The CDR3, as DNA: TGTGCCAGCAGTTCTGCGAACACCGGGGAGCTGTTTTTT. Its protein product is CASSSANTGELFF.

The rearrangement uses TRBV2 and TRBJ2-7; no reliable D call. V was trimmed by 10 bases and J by 0 bases, leaving 16 bases between them. There are 14 residues in the CDR3. CDR1 is SNHLY and CDR2 is FYNNEI in the germline V gene. Written as DNA, the CDR3 is TGTGCCACTAAAGCACGGTGGAGCTCCTACGAGCAGTACTTC. This sequence encodes CATKARWSSYEQYF.

The chain has TRBV5-4 and TRBJ2-1; D unclear. The CDR3 totals 15 residues. Germline V lookup: CDR1 SGHNT, CDR2 YYREEE (reference sequence). V was shortened by 4 bases and J by 0 bases, with 11 bases between the two germline ends. The CDR3 loop reads CASSPQPSSYNEQFF. In DNA, the CDR3 is TGTGCCAGCAGCCCTCAACCGAGCTCCTACAATGAGCAGTTCTTC.

This chain connects TRBV5-4 to TRBJ2-7, with TRBD1 matching 8 bases. The CDR3 spans 15 residues. V lost 3 bases to trimming and J lost 8 bases; unmatched junction nucleotides: 13. Germline CDR1 is SGHNT and CDR2 is YYREEE (reference sequence). This CDR3 reads CASSWGTGMLLKQYF. The CDR3 DNA reads TGTGCCAGCAGCTGGGGGACAGGAATGCTACTCAAGCAGTACTTC.

The rearrangement joins TRBV7-8 to TRBJ1-1; D may be TRBD1 (6 bases). The CDR3 sequence is 13 residues long. Germline loops: CDR1 SGHVS, CDR2 FQNEAQ. Trimming left V 2 bases short and J 10 bases short, with 14 bases between. For the CDR3, the DNA is TGTGCCAGCAGCTTAATAACCGCAGGGGTAGCTTTCTTT. This encodes CASSLITAGVAFF.

The V call is TRBV9, the J call TRBJ1-4; 8 nucleotides align to TRBD1. Germline V CDR1 and CDR2: SGDLS, YYNGEE. The length of the CDR3 is 15 residues. J was trimmed by 4 bases and V by 4 bases; bases with no gene match: 6. CDR3 sequence reads: CASSNRQGYNEKLFF. The CDR3 DNA follows: TGTGCCAGCAGCAACCGACAGGGGTATAATGAAAAACTGTTTTTT. Full variable domain (rest looked up from reference TRBV9 and TRBJ1-4): DSGVTQTPKHLITATGQRVTLRCSPRSGDLSVYWYQQSLDQGLQFLIQYYNGEERAKGNILERFSAQQFPDLHSELNLSSLELGDSALYFCASSNRQGYNEKLFFGSGTQLSVL.

The chain has TRBV5-1 and TRBJ1-2, with D unresolved. CDR1 is SGHRS and CDR2 is YFSETQ in the germline V gene. This CDR3 has 15 residues. Deletions cut 0 bases from V and 2 bases from J, with 11 bases between. CDR3 residues: CASSLGGPPNYGYTF. For the CDR3, the DNA is TGCGCCAGCAGCTTGGGAGGGCCCCCCAACTATGGCTACACCTTC.

The chain employs TRBV30 and TRBJ2-7, with 7 bases fitting TRBD1. The CDR3 sequence is 15 residues long. CDR1 is GTSNPN, CDR2 SVGIG, per germline (reference sequence). V shed 2 bases, J shed 2 bases, and the junction held 9 bases outside the gene matches. This CDR3 is CAWSPPTGSPYEQYF. The CDR3 nucleotides are TGTGCCTGGAGTCCCCCGACAGGGAGCCCCTACGAGCAGTACTTC.

The J gene is TRBJ2-5, the V gene TRBV5-1; TRBD1 matches 10 bases. V was clipped by 4 bases and J by 1 base; unmatched bases: 4. The CDR3 has 15 residues. From germline, CDR1 is SGHRS and CDR2 YFSETQ. The CDR3 DNA reads TGCGCCAGCAGCCCGGGACAGGGGATCCAAGAGACCCAGTACTTC. Amino acids: CASSPGQGIQETQYF.

The chain uses TRBV5-1 and TRBJ2-4, with a weak D call TRBD2 (7 bases). This CDR3 contains 16 residues. Trimming cost V 2 bases and J 7 bases, with 19 bases left between them. Germline CDR1 SGHRS, CDR2 YFSETQ. As DNA, the CDR3 is TGCGCCAGCAGCTTAGGGGGTTTCGACGGGGGGAACATTCAGTACTTC. This translates into CASSLGGFDGGNIQYF.

The chain combines TRBV19 with TRBJ1-1; D might be TRBD1 (5 bases). Germline loops: CDR1 LNHDA, CDR2 SQIVND (reference sequence). Trimming stripped 5 bases from V and 3 bases from J, with 13 bases between. The CDR3 contains 14 residues. The CDR3 loop reads CASSGTGGYTEAFF. DNA of the CDR3: TGTGCCAGTAGTGGGACGGGGGGGTACACTGAAGCTTTCTTT.

This rearrangement joins TRBV5-1 to TRBJ2-1, with D perhaps matching TRBD2 (6 bases). Germline CDR1 SGHRS, CDR2 YFSETQ. The length of the CDR3 is 15 residues. Trimming cost V 1 base and J 0 bases, with 8 bases left between them. Here the CDR3 reads CASSLTSFSYNEQFF. The CDR3 nucleotides are TGCGCCAGCAGCTTGACTAGCTTCTCCTACAATGAGCAGTTCTTC. Full variable domain (rest looked up from reference TRBV5-1 and TRBJ2-1): KAGVTQTPRYLIKTRGQQVTLSCSPISGHRSVSWYQQTPGQGLQFLFEYFSETQRNKGNFPGRFSGRQFSNSRSEMNVSTLELGDSALYLCASSLTSFSYNEQFFGPGTRLTVL.

The V gene is TRBV7-2, the J gene TRBJ2-7, with D possibly matching TRBD1 (6 bases). The CDR3 runs to 12 residues. In germline, CDR1 is SGHTA, CDR2 FQGNSA. Trimming left V 5 bases short and J 4 bases short, with 9 bases between. This CDR3 reads CASSRQVYEQYF. The CDR3 nucleotides read TGTGCCAGCAGCCGACAGGTGTACGAGCAGTACTTC.

CDR3 residues: CSVESVERGAYRDGYTF. For the CDR3, the DNA is TGCAGCGTTGAAAGTGTGGAGCGGGGGGCTTATAGGGACGGCTACACCTTC. V and J are TRBV29-1 and TRBJ1-2; the D gene is possibly TRBD1 (6 bases). CDR3 length equals 17 residues. V was cut by 2 bases and J by 8 bases, with 27 bases left in between. Germline V lookup: CDR1 SQVTM, CDR2 ANQGSEA.

The chain recombines TRBV4-3 with TRBJ2-7, with 8 bases identical to TRBD1. CDR1 and CDR2 from the germline V gene are LGHNA and YSLEER. V trimming: 1 base; J trimming: 4 bases; junction bases outside the gene matches: 15. This CDR3 comprises 18 residues. The CDR3 nucleotides are TGCGCCAGCAGCCAAGCCACAGGGGGAGTTAGGACCCCTTACGAGCAGTACTTC. This codes for CASSQATGGVRTPYEQYF.

The rearrangement joins TRBV28 to TRBJ1-5; TRBD1 aligns across 9 bases. The CDR3 is 13 residues long. V lost 5 bases, J lost 5 bases, and 1 base stayed unmatched. The germline V gene has CDR1 MDHEN and CDR2 SYDVKM. CDR3: CASSGTGYQPQHF. DNA of the CDR3: TGTGCCAGCAGTGGGACAGGGTATCAGCCCCAGCATTTT.

On this clone itself: The junction differs from germline at one of its ends, possibly a read error. The J gene is TRBJ1-2, the V gene TRBV30; possibly TRBD1 for D (6 bases). Germline loops: CDR1 GTSNPN, CDR2 SVGIG (reference sequence). There are 12 residues in the CDR3. The CDR3 region has the DNA TGTGTCTGGGAAGGCCAGGGGAAAGGCTACACCTTC. Translated, it gives CVWEGQGKGYTF.

The chain is built from TRBV19 and TRBJ2-6; 8 nucleotides align to TRBD2. This CDR3 spans 18 amino acids. V lost 7 bases and J lost 0; bases outside the gene matches: 11. CDR1 and CDR2 (germline): LNHDA, SQIVND (reference sequence). CDR3 DNA: TGTGCCAGTACCCCATGGCGCGGGACTAGCTCTGGGGCCAACGTCCTGACTTTC. Translating it yields CASTPWRGTSSGANVLTF.

The rearrangement links TRBV15 to TRBJ2-1, with 7 positions matching TRBD1. Trimming cost V 6 bases and J 3 bases; bases outside gene matches: 2. Per the germline V gene, CDR1 is LNHNV and CDR2 is YYDKDF (reference sequence). The CDR3 consists of 13 residues. Here the CDR3 reads CATRDRSYNEQFF. CDR3 DNA: TGTGCCACCAGGGACAGGAGCTACAATGAGCAGTTCTTC.